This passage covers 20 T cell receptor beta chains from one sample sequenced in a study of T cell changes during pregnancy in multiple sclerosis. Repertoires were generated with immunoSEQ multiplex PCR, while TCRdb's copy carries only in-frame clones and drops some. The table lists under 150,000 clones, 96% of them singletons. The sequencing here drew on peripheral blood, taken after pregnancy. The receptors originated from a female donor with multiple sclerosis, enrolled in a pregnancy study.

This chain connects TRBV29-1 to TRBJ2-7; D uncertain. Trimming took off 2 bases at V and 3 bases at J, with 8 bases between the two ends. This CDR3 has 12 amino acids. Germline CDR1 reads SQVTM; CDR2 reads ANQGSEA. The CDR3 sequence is CSVELAIYEQYF. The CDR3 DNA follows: TGCAGCGTTGAACTTGCTATCTACGAGCAGTACTTC.

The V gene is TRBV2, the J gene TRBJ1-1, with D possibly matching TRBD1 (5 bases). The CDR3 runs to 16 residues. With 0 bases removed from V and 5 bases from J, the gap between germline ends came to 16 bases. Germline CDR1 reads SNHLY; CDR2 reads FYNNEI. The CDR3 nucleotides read TGTGCCAGCAGTGAAGCGGGGATCGTGGGGGGAACTGAAGCTTTCTTT. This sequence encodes CASSEAGIVGGTEAFF.

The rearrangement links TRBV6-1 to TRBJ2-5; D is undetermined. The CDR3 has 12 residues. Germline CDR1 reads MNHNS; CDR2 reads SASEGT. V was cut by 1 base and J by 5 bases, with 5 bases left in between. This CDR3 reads CASSEVRETQYF. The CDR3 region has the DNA TGTGCCAGCAGTGAAGTTCGGGAGACCCAGTACTTC.

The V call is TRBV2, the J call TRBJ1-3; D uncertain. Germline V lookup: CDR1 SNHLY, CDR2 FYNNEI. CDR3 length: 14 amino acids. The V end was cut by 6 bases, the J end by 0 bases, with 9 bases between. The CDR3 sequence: CASRAWASGNTIYF. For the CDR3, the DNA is TGTGCCAGCAGGGCTTGGGCCTCTGGAAACACCATATATTTT.

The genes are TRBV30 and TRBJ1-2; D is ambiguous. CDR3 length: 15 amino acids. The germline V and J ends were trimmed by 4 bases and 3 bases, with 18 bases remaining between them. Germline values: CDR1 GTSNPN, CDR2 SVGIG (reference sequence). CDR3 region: CAWKVVARSDYGYTF. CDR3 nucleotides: TGTGCCTGGAAGGTTGTCGCCAGGTCTGACTATGGCTACACCTTC.

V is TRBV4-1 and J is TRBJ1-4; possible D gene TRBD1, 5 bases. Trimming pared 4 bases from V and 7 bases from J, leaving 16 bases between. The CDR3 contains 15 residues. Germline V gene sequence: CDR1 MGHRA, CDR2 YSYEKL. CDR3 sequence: CASSLETAIGEKLFF. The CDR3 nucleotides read TGCGCCAGCAGCCTGGAGACAGCTATAGGTGAAAAACTGTTTTTT.

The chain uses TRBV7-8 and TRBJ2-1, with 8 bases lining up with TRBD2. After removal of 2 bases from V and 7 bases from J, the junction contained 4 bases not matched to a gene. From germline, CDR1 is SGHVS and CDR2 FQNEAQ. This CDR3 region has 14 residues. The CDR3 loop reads CASSLRTSSNEQFF. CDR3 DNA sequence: TGTGCCAGCAGCTTAAGGACTAGCTCAAATGAGCAGTTCTTC.

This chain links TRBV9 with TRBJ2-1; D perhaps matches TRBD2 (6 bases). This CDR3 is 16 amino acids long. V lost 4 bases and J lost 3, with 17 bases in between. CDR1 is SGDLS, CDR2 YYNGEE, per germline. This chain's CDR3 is CASSQGGNRLYNEQFF. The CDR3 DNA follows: TGTGCCAGCAGCCAAGGAGGGAACAGACTCTACAATGAGCAGTTCTTC.

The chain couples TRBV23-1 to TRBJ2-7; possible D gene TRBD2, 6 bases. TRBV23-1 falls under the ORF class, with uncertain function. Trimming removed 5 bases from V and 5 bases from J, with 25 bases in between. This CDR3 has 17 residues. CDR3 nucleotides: TGCGCCAGCAGTTTCCCACCCGGGACTGTTTTGAGGAACGAGCAGTACTTC. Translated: CASSFPPGTVLRNEQYF.

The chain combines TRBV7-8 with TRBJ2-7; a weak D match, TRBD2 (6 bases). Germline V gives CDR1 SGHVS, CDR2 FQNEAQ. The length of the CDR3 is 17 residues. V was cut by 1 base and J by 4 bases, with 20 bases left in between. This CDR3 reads CASSLEGLSGAEYEQYF. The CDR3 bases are TGTGCCAGCAGCTTAGAAGGTCTTAGCGGAGCAGAGTACGAGCAGTACTTC.

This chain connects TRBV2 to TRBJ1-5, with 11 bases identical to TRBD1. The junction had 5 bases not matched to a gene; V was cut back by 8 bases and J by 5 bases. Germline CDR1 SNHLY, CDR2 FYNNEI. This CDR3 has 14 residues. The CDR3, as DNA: TGTGCCAGCGGGGACAGGGGGGGGGATCAGCCCCAGCATTTT. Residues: CASGDRGGDQPQHF.

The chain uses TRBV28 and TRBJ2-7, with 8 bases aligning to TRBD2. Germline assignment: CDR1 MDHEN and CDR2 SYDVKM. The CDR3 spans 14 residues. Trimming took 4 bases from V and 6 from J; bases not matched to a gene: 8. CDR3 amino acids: CASSSGTSVGEQYF. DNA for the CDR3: TGTGCCAGCAGTTCCGGGACTAGTGTAGGCGAGCAGTACTTC.

The CDR3 DNA follows: TGTGCCAGCGGACAGGGATTTAGCAATCAGCCCCAGCATTTT. Residues: CASGQGFSNQPQHF. The rearrangement uses TRBV28 and TRBJ1-5; 8 bases are shared with TRBD1. Germline assignment: CDR1 MDHEN and CDR2 SYDVKM. This CDR3 spans 14 amino acids. V dropped 8 bases and J dropped 0; count of bases not matched to a gene: 3.

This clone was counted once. As DNA, the CDR3 is TGTGCCAGCAGTTTTACAGGGGACGAGCAGTACTTC. It specifies CASSFTGDEQYF. This chain connects TRBV28 to TRBJ2-7, with 7 bases aligning to TRBD1. This CDR3 is built from 12 residues. V lost 3 bases, J lost 5 bases, and 1 base stayed unmatched. From germline, CDR1 is MDHEN and CDR2 SYDVKM.

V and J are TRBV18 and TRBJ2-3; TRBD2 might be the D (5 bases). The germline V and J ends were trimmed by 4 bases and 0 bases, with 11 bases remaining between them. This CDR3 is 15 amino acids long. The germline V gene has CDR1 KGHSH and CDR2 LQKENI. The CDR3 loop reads CASSRLASSTDTQYF. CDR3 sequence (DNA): TGTGCCAGCTCACGGCTAGCCTCTAGCACAGATACGCAGTATTTT.

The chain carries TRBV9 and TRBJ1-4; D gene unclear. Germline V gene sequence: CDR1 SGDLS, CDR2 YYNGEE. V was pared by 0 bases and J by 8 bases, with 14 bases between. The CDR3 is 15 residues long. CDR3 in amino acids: CASSVGANTREKLFF. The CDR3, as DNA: TGTGCCAGCAGCGTAGGGGCTAACACTAGGGAAAAACTGTTTTTT. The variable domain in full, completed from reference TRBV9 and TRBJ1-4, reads DSGVTQTPKHLITATGQRVTLRCSPRSGDLSVYWYQQSLDQGLQFLIQYYNGEERAKGNILERFSAQQFPDLHSELNLSSLELGDSALYFCASSVGANTREKLFFGSGTQLSVL.

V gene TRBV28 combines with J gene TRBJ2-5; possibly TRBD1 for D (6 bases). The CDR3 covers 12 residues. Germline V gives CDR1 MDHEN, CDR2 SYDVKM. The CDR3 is CALGGGAETQYF. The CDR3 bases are TGTGCGCTCGGTGGGGGCGCGGAGACCCAGTACTTC.

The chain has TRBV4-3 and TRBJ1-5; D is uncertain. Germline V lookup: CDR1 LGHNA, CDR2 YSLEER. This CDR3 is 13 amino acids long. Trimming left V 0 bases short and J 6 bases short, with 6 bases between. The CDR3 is CASSQDIGQPQHF. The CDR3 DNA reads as TGCGCCAGCAGCCAAGATATCGGTCAGCCCCAGCATTTT.

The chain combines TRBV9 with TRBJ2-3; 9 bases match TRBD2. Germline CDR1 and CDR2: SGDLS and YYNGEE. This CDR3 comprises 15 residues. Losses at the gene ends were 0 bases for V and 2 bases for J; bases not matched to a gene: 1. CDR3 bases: TGTGCCAGCAGCGTAGGACTAGCGGACACAGATACGCAGTATTTT. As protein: CASSVGLADTDTQYF.

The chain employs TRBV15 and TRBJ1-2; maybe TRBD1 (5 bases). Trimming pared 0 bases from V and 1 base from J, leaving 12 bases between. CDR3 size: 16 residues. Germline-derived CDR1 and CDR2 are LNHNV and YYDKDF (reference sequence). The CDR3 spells CATSRDFGQVNYGYTF. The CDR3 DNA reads TGTGCCACCAGCAGAGATTTCGGACAAGTTAACTATGGCTACACCTTC.